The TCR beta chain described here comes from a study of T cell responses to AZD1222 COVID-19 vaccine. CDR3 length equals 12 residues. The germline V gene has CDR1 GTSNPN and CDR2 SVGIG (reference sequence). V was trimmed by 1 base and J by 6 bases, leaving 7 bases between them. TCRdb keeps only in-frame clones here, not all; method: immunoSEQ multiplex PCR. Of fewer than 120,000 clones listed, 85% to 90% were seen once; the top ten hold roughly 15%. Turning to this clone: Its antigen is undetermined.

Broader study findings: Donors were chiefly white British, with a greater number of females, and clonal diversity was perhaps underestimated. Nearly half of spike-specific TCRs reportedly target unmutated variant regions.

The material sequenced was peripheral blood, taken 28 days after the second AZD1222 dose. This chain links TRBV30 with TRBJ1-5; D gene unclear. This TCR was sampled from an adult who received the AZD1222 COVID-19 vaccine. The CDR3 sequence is CAWSGVAQPQHF. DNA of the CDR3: TGTGCCTGGAGTGGGGTTGCTCAGCCCCAGCATTTT.